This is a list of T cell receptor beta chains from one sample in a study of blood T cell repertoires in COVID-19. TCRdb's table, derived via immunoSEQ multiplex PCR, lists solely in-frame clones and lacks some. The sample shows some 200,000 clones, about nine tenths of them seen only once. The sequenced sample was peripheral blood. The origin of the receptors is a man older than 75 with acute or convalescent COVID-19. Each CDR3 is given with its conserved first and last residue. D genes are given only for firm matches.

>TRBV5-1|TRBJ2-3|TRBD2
TGCGCCAGCGCCCCGGGACTAGCGGGCTTAAACCCCACAGATACGCAGTATTTT
CASAPGLAGLNPTDTQYF
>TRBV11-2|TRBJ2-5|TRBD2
TGTGCCAGCAGCTTACTGACTAGCGGCGAGACCCAGTACTTC
CASSLLTSGETQYF
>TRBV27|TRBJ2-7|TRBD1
TGTGCCAGCAGTCTACACAGGGGTCAAGCCTACGAGCAGTACTTC
CASSLHRGQAYEQYF
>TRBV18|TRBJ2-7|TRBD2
TGTGCCAGCTCACCACCGGCTAGCGGGAGGGGCTCCTACGAGCAGTACTTC
CASSPPASGRGSYEQYF
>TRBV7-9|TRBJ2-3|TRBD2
TGTGCCAGCAGCTTACACGCTAGCGGGAGTGGAGATACGCAGTATTTT
CASSLHASGSGDTQYF
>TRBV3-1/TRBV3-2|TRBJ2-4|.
TGTGCCAGCAGCCAAGATAGTGCTCCAGCCAAAAACATTCAGTACTTC
CASSQDSAPAKNIQYF
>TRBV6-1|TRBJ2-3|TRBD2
TGTGCCAGCAGTGACGGACTAGCGGGAGGGCCGTTGACCCGAGATACGCAGTATTTT
CASSDGLAGGPLTRDTQYF
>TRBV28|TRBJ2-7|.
TGTGCCAGCAGTTTATATGAGTCTTACGAGCAGTACTTC
CASSLYESYEQYF
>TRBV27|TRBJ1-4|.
TGTGCCAGCAGTTCGACACCGTTCAATGAAAAACTGTTTTTT
CASSSTPFNEKLFF
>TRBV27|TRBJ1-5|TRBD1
TGTGCCAGCAGTTTATTGACAGGGTCCAATCAGCCCCAGCATTTT
CASSLLTGSNQPQHF